This T cell receptor (beta chain) came from a study of CD8 T cells in Susac syndrome. cDNA came from roughly 0.53 to 1 ug RNA primed by random hexamers. Multiplex PCR with immunoSEQ amplified the TCR beta CDR3 across 54 Vbeta and 13 Jbeta. MiXCR, applied by TCRdb to the immunoSEQ multiplex PCR reads, yields one record per CDR3 protein. Here the sample spans 150,000 to 200,000 distinct CDR3 sequences, roughly 94% being singletons. Germline values: CDR1 GTSNPN, CDR2 SVGIG (reference sequence). The CDR3 length is 13 residues. Trimming removed 0 bases at V and 4 bases at J, with 9 bases between. The sequence was obtained from a human donor with multiple sclerosis. This sequence joins TRBV30 and TRBJ2-5; D might be TRBD2 (6 bases). The sequencing input was CD4+ T cells from PBMCs. The CDR3 here is CAWSVQAGETQYF. CDR3 in DNA: TGTGCCTGGAGTGTACAAGCGGGAGAGACCCAGTACTTC.